This TCR beta chain originates from a study of T-cell reconstitution after alpha-beta-depleted transplantation in children. The library targeted TCRbeta and was prepared with unique molecular identifiers. TCRdb processed the PCR reads anew with MiXCR; each CDR3 protein has one entry. This table holds fewer than 550,000 distinct CDR3 sequences, roughly 10% found once. The CDR3 is 16 amino acids. CDR1 is MGHRA and CDR2 is YSYEKL in the germline V gene. Trimming removed 4 bases from V and 5 bases from J; junction bases left unmatched: 13. This clonotype originated in a female patient younger than 10 who had a stem cell transplant for aplastic anemia, so the T cells may come from the graft donor. This chain links TRBV4-1 with TRBJ2-5; 7 bases are shared with TRBD2. This material consisted of PBMCs, mostly from graft donor cells, taken 180 days after TCRalphabeta/CD19-depleted stem cell transplant. Here the CDR3 reads CASSPGGGFGLETQYF. The CDR3 coding sequence is TGCGCCAGCAGCCCCGGGGGAGGGTTCGGATTGGAGACCCAGTACTTC.